The sequence of this T cell receptor beta chain was determined in a study of blood T cell repertoires in COVID-19. Study background: Samples of COVID-19 (acute and convalescent) were obtained from the United States, Italy and Spain.

Patients at the Seattle site were enrolled during active infection and followed longitudinally. The germline V gene encodes CDR1 SEHNR and CDR2 FQNEAQ (reference sequence). The CDR3 sequence is 18 residues long. With 1 base removed from V and 5 bases from J, the gap between germline ends came to 20 bases. As originally analysed: By means of reference gene primer amplification, nucleated cell counts were estimated. Repertoires were generated with immunoSEQ multiplex PCR, while TCRdb's copy carries only in-frame clones and drops some. V and J calls and clone size are given by that table; D and trimming were obtained from the DNA. The sample shows 150,000 to 250,000 clones, around 79% of them seen only once.

The chain has TRBV7-9 and TRBJ1-4; the D gene is possibly TRBD1 (6 bases). Specimen: peripheral blood. The sequence was collected from a woman in her 40s with COVID-19, enrolled during active disease. The CDR3 region is CASSLGVRGRSENEKLFF. DNA for the CDR3: TGTGCCAGCAGCTTAGGGGTCAGGGGCCGATCCGAAAATGAAAAACTGTTTTTT.